The TCR beta chain under discussion was sequenced for a study of neurological immune-mediated disorders. General study findings and limits: Among 34 multiple sclerosis patients, phylogenetic grouping put the repertoires of 18 into a single related-CDR3 cluster, a possible signature. The level of TCR clonal expansion was highest in patients with HTLV-1-associated myelopathy and lowest in multiple sclerosis, where it fell below the level seen in healthy controls. Private repertoires in all groups were suggested, as expanded clones shared no CDR3 amino acid sequences across subjects.

V was cut by 2 bases and J by 2 bases, with 10 bases left in between. The germline CDR1 and CDR2 sequences are SGHTA and FQGTGA. The CDR3 is 15 amino acids. This clonotype has a count of ten or more. Antigen unknown. Over 200 million TCR-beta sequences (from 15-18 subjects) were yielded by each sequencing run. TCRdb called the 5' RACE reads again in MiXCR, with one record for every CDR3 protein. The profile shows around 94,000 distinct CDR3 sequences, around 3.3% of them singletons. The TCR sequence derives from a woman between 18 and 29 years old with multiple sclerosis. The chain combines TRBV7-3 with TRBJ2-1, with a tentative D call TRBD1 (6 bases). Sequencing was performed on PBMCs. The CDR3 spells CASSLEQGTYNEQFF. Here the CDR3 DNA reads TGTGCCAGCAGCTTAGAACAGGGTACCTACAATGAGCAGTTCTTC.